Below, 8 T cell receptor beta chains from the same sample are listed, as sequenced in a study of blood T cell repertoires in COVID-19. Libraries were prepared by immunoSEQ multiplex PCR; TCRdb keeps only in-frame clonotypes and omits some of them. The sample yields about 170,000 clones, around 81% seen once. Sequences were obtained from peripheral blood. The receptors shown here come from a woman of 80 years or more with COVID-19, enrolled during active disease.

This chain uses TRBV2 with TRBJ2-2; 7 bases line up with TRBD1. The V segment lost 5 bases and the J segment 3 bases; nucleotides outside the gene matches: 3. The CDR3 sequence is 14 residues long. The germline V gene has CDR1 SNHLY and CDR2 FYNNEI. This CDR3 is CASSRDRDTGELFF. The CDR3 DNA reads TGTGCCAGCAGTCGGGACAGAGACACCGGGGAGCTGTTTTTT.

The chain links TRBV21-1 to TRBJ2-7; the table's D call, TRBD1, was not checked against the DNA. TRBV21-1 counts as a pseudogene. This CDR3 is 15 amino acids long. The CDR3 loop reads CASSKEGRGQEEQYF. The CDR3 nucleotides are TGTGCCAGCAGCAAAGAGGGCAGGGGGCAGGAGGAGCAGTACTTC.

The genes are TRBV27 and TRBJ1-1, with 7 bases identical to TRBD1. This CDR3 has 14 residues. Germline-derived CDR1 and CDR2 are MNHEY and SMNVEV (reference sequence). V shed 5 bases, J shed 2 bases, and the junction held 5 bases outside the gene matches. The CDR3 spells CASSPHRGNTEAFF. The CDR3 DNA sequence: TGTGCCAGCAGTCCTCACAGGGGAAACACTGAAGCTTTCTTT.

The J gene is TRBJ1-6, the V gene TRBV4-1; 8 nucleotides match TRBD1. The CDR3 is 16 amino acids. Germline lookup yields CDR1 MGHRA and CDR2 YSYEKL. V gave up 1 base and J gave up 7 bases; unmatched junction bases: 6. Here the CDR3 reads CASSQVLDRENSPLHF. As DNA, the CDR3 is TGCGCCAGCAGCCAAGTTTTGGACAGGGAAAATTCACCCCTCCACTTT.

The chain combines TRBV5-1 with TRBJ1-1; unclear D gene. This CDR3 spans 15 amino acids. CDR1 and CDR2 (germline): SGHRS, YFSETQ. Trimming shortened V by 4 bases and J by 0 bases, and 13 bases separated the two germline ends. CDR3 residues: CASSPAGILNTEAFF. For the CDR3, the DNA is TGCGCCAGCAGCCCCGCAGGTATTCTGAACACTGAAGCTTTCTTT.

As DNA, the CDR3 is TGTGCCAGCAGCCAAGATACGAGGGGGCCGAACAATGAGCAGTTCTTC. Protein product: CASSQDTRGPNNEQFF. The rearrangement links TRBV3-1 (or the pseudogene TRBV3-2) to TRBJ2-1; 7 bases are a match to TRBD1. The CDR3 extends over 16 amino acids. In germline, CDR1 is LGHDT, CDR2 YNNKEL (reference sequence). With 0 bases clipped from V and 5 bases from J, the junction kept 7 bases outside the gene matches.

CDR3 amino acids: CASSPPPGQLRFEQYF. CDR3 bases: TGTGCCAGCTCACCACCCCCGGGACAGCTACGATTTGAGCAGTACTTC. The V gene is TRBV18, the J gene TRBJ2-7; 7 nucleotides agree with TRBD1. The CDR3 runs 16 residues. The J segment lost 7 bases and the V segment lost 0 bases, leaving 12 bases of the junction unmatched. Germline CDR1 and CDR2: KGHSH and LQKENI.

This clone was detected only a few times. The rearrangement uses TRBV7-9 and TRBJ2-3, with 7 bases aligning to TRBD2. The CDR3 contains 16 residues. CDR1 and CDR2 from the germline V gene are SEHNR and FQNEAQ (reference sequence). The junction had 14 bases not matched to a gene; V was cut back by 5 bases and J by 6 bases. CDR3 region: CASSQWASGDRDTQYF. The CDR3 nucleotides read TGTGCCAGCAGCCAGTGGGCGAGCGGGGATCGGGATACGCAGTATTTT. Full variable domain (rest looked up from reference TRBV7-9 and TRBJ2-3): DTGVSQNPRHKITKRGQNVTFRCDPISEHNRLYWYRQTLGQGPEFLTYFQNEAQLEKSRLLSDRFSAERPKGSFSTLEIQRTEQGDSAMYLCASSQWASGDRDTQYFGPGTRLTVL.